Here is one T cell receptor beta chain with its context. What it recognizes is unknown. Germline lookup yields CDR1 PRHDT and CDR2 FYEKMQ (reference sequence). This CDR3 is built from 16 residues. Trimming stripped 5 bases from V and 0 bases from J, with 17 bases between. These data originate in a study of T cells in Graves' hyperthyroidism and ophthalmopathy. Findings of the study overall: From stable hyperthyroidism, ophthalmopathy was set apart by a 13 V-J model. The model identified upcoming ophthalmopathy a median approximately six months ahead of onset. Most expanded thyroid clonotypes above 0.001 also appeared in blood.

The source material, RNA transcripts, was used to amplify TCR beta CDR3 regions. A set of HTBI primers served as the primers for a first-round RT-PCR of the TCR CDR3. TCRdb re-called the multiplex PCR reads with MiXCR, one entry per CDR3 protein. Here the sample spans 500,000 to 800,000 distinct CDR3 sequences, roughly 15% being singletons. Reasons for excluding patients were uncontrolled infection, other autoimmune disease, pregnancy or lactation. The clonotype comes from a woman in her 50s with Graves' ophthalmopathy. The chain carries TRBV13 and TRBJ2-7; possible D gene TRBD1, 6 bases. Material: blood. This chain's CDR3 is CASSNTGFGDSYEQYF. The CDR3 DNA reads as TGTGCCAGCAGCAATACAGGGTTTGGGGACTCCTACGAGCAGTACTTC. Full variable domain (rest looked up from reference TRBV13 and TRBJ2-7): AAGVIQSPRHLIKEKRETATLKCYPIPRHDTVYWYQQGPGQDPQFLISFYEKMQSDKGSIPDRFSAQQFSDYHSELNMSSLELGDSALYFCASSNTGFGDSYEQYFGPGTRLTVT.